Presented here are 23 T cell receptor beta chains from one specimen sequenced in a study of blood T cell repertoires in COVID-19. Only in-frame clones appear in the TCRdb table, and some are missing; sequencing was by immunoSEQ multiplex PCR. The sample consists of roughly 120,000 clones, 70% to 85% of them appearing once. Specimen: peripheral blood. The receptors were gathered from a man between 70 and 80 years old with active or convalescent COVID-19.

The chain employs TRBV12-5 and TRBJ1-1; D is unresolved. With 2 bases removed from V and 7 bases from J, the gap between germline ends came to 14 bases. Germline-derived CDR1 and CDR2 are LGHNT and FRNRAP. CDR3 length: 14 amino acids. The chain's CDR3 is CASGLYDMAVEAFF. The CDR3 DNA reads TGTGCTAGTGGTTTGTACGACATGGCAGTTGAAGCTTTCTTT.

The chain links TRBV18 to TRBJ2-3; the match to TRBD2 covers 11 bases. The V segment lost 8 bases and the J segment 2 bases; nucleotides outside the gene matches: 9. This CDR3 spans 16 amino acids. Germline V lookup: CDR1 KGHSH, CDR2 LQKENI. CDR3 protein: CASARGLAEITDTQYF. The CDR3 DNA reads as TGTGCCAGCGCCCGGGGACTAGCGGAAATCACAGATACGCAGTATTTT. Full variable domain (rest looked up from reference TRBV18 and TRBJ2-3): NAGVMQNPRHLVRRRGQEARLRCSPMKGHSHVYWYRQLPEEGLKFMVYLQKENIIDESGMPKERFSAEFPKEGPSILRIQQVVRGDSAAYFCASARGLAEITDTQYFGPGTRLTVL.

The chain employs TRBV9 and TRBJ1-2; perhaps TRBD1 as D (6 bases). V lost 0 bases, J lost 7 bases, and 13 bases lay in between. CDR3 length: 14 amino acids. Germline V gene data show CDR1 as SGDLS and CDR2 as YYNGEE. The CDR3 is CASSVGTDTGGYTF. DNA for the CDR3: TGTGCCAGCAGCGTAGGGACAGATACGGGTGGCTACACCTTC.

This chain links TRBV7-3 with TRBJ1-2; 8 bases align to TRBD1. This CDR3 comprises 13 residues. The V gene's germline CDR1 is SGHTA and CDR2 FQGTGA. Trimming removed 5 bases from V and 5 bases from J; junction bases left unmatched: 4. CDR3 loop: CASSPGQEYGYTF. The CDR3 DNA reads as TGTGCCAGCAGCCCGGGACAGGAATATGGCTACACCTTC.

The V gene is TRBV3-1 (or the pseudogene TRBV3-2), the J gene TRBJ1-2, with 9 bases aligning to TRBD1. Germline CDR1 LGHDT, CDR2 YNNKEL (reference sequence). The CDR3 contains 14 residues. The ends lost 4 bases at V and 7 bases at J; junction bases unmatched: 7. The CDR3 region is CASSLWDREGGYTF. The CDR3 DNA sequence: TGTGCCAGCAGCCTATGGGACAGGGAGGGTGGCTACACCTTC.

This clone was seen only once. The chain recombines TRBV20-1 with TRBJ1-4; 8 nucleotides align to TRBD1. The V gene's germline CDR1 is DFQATT and CDR2 SNEGSKA (reference sequence). The trim removed 7 bases at V and 8 bases at J, leaving 3 bases unmatched. CDR3 length: 11 residues. The CDR3 spells CSVDREEKLFF. CDR3 coding DNA: TGCAGTGTGGACAGGGAAGAAAAACTGTTTTTT.

The chain combines TRBV7-3 with TRBJ2-2, with 15 bases aligning to TRBD2. This CDR3 contains 16 residues. Looked up from germline, CDR1 is SGHTA and CDR2 is FQGTGA. V trimming: 4 bases; J trimming: 5 bases; junction bases outside the gene matches: 2. The CDR3 coding sequence is TGTGCCAGCAGCTCCGGGACTAGCGGGGGGACCGGGGAGCTGTTTTTT. Protein product: CASSSGTSGGTGELFF.

The chain combines TRBV7-8 with TRBJ2-1; possible D gene TRBD2, 5 bases. The ends were cut back, 7 bases at V and 0 bases at J, with 13 bases in the middle. This CDR3 has 15 amino acids. Germline-derived CDR1 and CDR2 are SGHVS and FQNEAQ. CDR3 sequence reads: CASTERISSYNEQFF. The CDR3 DNA reads as TGTGCCAGCACTGAGCGGATTAGCTCCTACAATGAGCAGTTCTTC.

This clone was observed a few times. This rearrangement joins TRBV4-2 to TRBJ1-6; D may be TRBD1 (6 bases). Trimming removed 8 bases from V and 2 bases from J, with 13 bases in between. The CDR3 has 15 residues. CDR1 and CDR2 (germline): LGHNA, YNFKEQ. CDR3 sequence reads: CASGGQRAYNSPLHF. Written as DNA, the CDR3 is TGTGCCAGCGGTGGACAGAGAGCCTATAATTCACCCCTCCACTTT.

The V call is TRBV3-1 (or the pseudogene TRBV3-2), the J call TRBJ1-1; 7 positions match TRBD1. Looked up from germline, CDR1 is LGHDT and CDR2 is YNNKEL (reference sequence). The CDR3 consists of 15 residues. Unmatched junction bases numbered 7, after V lost 2 bases and J lost 4 bases. The CDR3 sequence is CASSQLTGIGTEAFF. In DNA, the CDR3 is TGTGCCAGCAGCCAATTGACAGGGATTGGCACTGAAGCTTTCTTT.

The chain links TRBV7-3 to TRBJ1-2, with 7 bases aligning to TRBD1. Germline loops: CDR1 SGHTA, CDR2 FQGTGA. V lost 0 bases to trimming and J lost 6 bases; unmatched junction nucleotides: 4. This CDR3 has 14 residues. CDR3 sequence: CASSLTGRGHGYTF. In nucleotides, the CDR3 is TGTGCCAGCAGCTTAACGGGTAGGGGGCATGGCTACACCTTC.

The V gene is TRBV11-3, the J gene TRBJ1-2; possibly TRBD1 for D (6 bases). Germline CDR1 is SGHNT and CDR2 is YENEEA. V lost 5 bases and J 3 bases, leaving 13 bases between the germline ends. CDR3 length: 14 amino acids. Here the CDR3 reads CASSHRAGDYGYTF. DNA for the CDR3: TGTGCCAGCAGCCACAGGGCTGGTGACTATGGCTACACCTTC.

This clone was observed a few times. This sequence joins TRBV19 and TRBJ1-5; TRBD1 matches 7 bases. The length of the CDR3 is 15 residues. Germline V gene lookup returns CDR1 LNHDA and CDR2 SQIVND (reference sequence). Germline trimming cut 6 bases from V and 5 bases from J; bases unmatched to any gene: 10. This chain's CDR3 is CASRTGAVWDQPQHF. CDR3 DNA: TGTGCCAGTAGAACAGGGGCTGTCTGGGATCAGCCCCAGCATTTT.

The chain combines TRBV5-6 with TRBJ2-3; 8 bases align to TRBD1. Per germline, CDR1 SGHDT and CDR2 YYEEEE. This CDR3 is 14 amino acids long. Unmatched junction bases numbered 7, after V lost 3 bases and J lost 7 bases. The CDR3 region has the DNA TGTGCCAGCAGCTATACAGGGGGAGCCAATACGCAGTATTTT. It translates to CASSYTGGANTQYF.

The rearrangement joins TRBV5-4 to TRBJ1-2; TRBD1 matches at 9 bases. V was pared by 5 bases and J by 4 bases, with 6 bases of the junction left unmatched. This CDR3 has 14 amino acids. In germline, CDR1 is SGHNT, CDR2 YYREEE (reference sequence). CDR3 bases: TGTGCCAGCAGGCGGGACAGGGCTACCTATGGCTACACCTTC. This encodes CASRRDRATYGYTF.

The chain has TRBV18 and TRBJ1-1; D unresolved. The CDR3 has 19 residues. Germline V gene sequence: CDR1 KGHSH, CDR2 LQKENI. Trimming pared 2 bases from V and 4 bases from J, leaving 26 bases between. CDR3: CASSPSSPQGGSWSTEAFF. In DNA, the CDR3 is TGTGCCAGCTCACCAAGTTCCCCCCAAGGAGGGTCCTGGAGCACTGAAGCTTTCTTT.

The rearrangement uses TRBV6-5 and TRBJ2-3; the match to TRBD1 covers 10 bases. This CDR3 has 15 amino acids. Germline CDR1 reads MNHEY; CDR2 reads SVGAGI. The junction had 11 bases not matched to a gene; V was cut back by 10 bases and J by 4 bases. CDR3 nucleotide sequence: TGTGCCACCACTACGACAGGGGGCATGGCAGATACGCAGTATTTT. Translation gives CATTTTGGMADTQYF.

The chain has TRBV19 and TRBJ1-2, with 10 bases aligning to TRBD1. CDR1 is LNHDA and CDR2 is SQIVND in the germline V gene (reference sequence). V lost 4 bases, J lost 3 bases, and 8 bases stayed unmatched. The CDR3 covers 16 residues. For the CDR3, the DNA is TGTGCCAGTAGTACCTTCTGGACAGGGGGGGACTATGGCTACACCTTC. Encoded protein: CASSTFWTGGDYGYTF. Variable domain in full (rest from reference TRBV19 and TRBJ1-2): DGGITQSPKYLFRKEGQNVTLSCEQNLNHDAMYWYRQDPGQGLRLIYYSQIVNDFQKGDIAEGYSVSREKKESFPLTVTSAQKNPTAFYLCASSTFWTGGDYGYTFGSGTRLTVV.

The gene calls are TRBV25-1 and TRBJ2-3, with 8 bases that match TRBD1. In germline, CDR1 is MGHDK, CDR2 SYGVNS. CDR3 size: 14 residues. Trimming took 7 bases from V and 6 from J; bases not matched to a gene: 9. Here the CDR3 DNA reads TGTGCCAGCAATCCAGGGGGCTTCACGGATACGCAGTATTTT. It codes for CASNPGGFTDTQYF. The whole variable domain, filled in from reference TRBV25-1 and TRBJ2-3, reads EADIYQTPRYLVIGTGKKITLECSQTMGHDKMYWYQQDPGMELHLIHYSYGVNSTEKGDLSSESTVSRIRTEHFPLTLESARPSHTSQYLCASNPGGFTDTQYFGPGTRLTVL.

This chain links TRBV21-1 with TRBJ2-7; the table gives TRBD2 as D, unverified against the DNA. TRBV21-1 is described as a pseudogene. The CDR3 is made up of 14 amino acids. For the CDR3, the DNA is TGTGCCAGCAGCAAGCGTAATGGAGGGGACGAGCAGTACTTC. Its protein product is CASSKRNGGDEQYF.

This clone was seen once. The gene calls are TRBV3-1 (or the pseudogene TRBV3-2) and TRBJ1-1; maybe TRBD1 (6 bases). Per germline, CDR1 LGHDT and CDR2 YNNKEL (reference sequence). The CDR3 sequence is 18 residues long. The V end was cut by 0 bases, the J end by 1 base, with 18 bases between. In DNA form, the CDR3 reads TGTGCCAGCAGCCAAGAAGGTGGGGGGGCCACAGAGAACACTGAAGCTTTCTTT. Protein: CASSQEGGGATENTEAFF.

The rearrangement links TRBV30 to TRBJ1-5, with D tentatively TRBD1 (6 bases). V lost 0 bases to trimming and J lost 7 bases, with 13 bases between them. Germline lookup yields CDR1 GTSNPN and CDR2 SVGIG (reference sequence). This CDR3 contains 14 residues. The DNA of the CDR3 is TGTGCCTGGAGTGTACGGGGGGGCGGGCAGCCCCAGCATTTT. Its translation is CAWSVRGGGQPQHF.

This clone was picked up a small number of times. The same CDR3 arises from other DNA sequences in this sample as well. The rearrangement links TRBV5-1 to TRBJ2-5; 15 positions match TRBD2. The junction had 2 bases not matched to a gene; V was cut back by 4 bases and J by 1 base. CDR1 is SGHRS and CDR2 is YFSETQ in the germline V gene. The CDR3 consists of 16 residues. The DNA of the CDR3 is TGCGCCAGCAGCCCGGGACTAGCGGGAGGCCAAGAGACCCAGTACTTC. Translation gives CASSPGLAGGQETQYF.